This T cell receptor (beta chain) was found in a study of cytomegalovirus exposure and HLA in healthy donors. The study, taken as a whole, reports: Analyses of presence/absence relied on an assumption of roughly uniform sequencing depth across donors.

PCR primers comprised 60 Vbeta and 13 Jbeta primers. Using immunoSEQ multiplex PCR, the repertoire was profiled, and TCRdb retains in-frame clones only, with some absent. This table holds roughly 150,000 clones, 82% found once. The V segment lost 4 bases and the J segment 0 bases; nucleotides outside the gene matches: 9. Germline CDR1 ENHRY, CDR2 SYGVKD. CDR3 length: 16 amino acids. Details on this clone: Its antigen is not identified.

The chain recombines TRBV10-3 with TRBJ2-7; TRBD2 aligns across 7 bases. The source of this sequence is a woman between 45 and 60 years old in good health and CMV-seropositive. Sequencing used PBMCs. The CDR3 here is CAISGEKAGSSYEQYF. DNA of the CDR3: TGTGCCATCAGTGGGGAAAAAGCGGGGAGCTCCTACGAGCAGTACTTC.